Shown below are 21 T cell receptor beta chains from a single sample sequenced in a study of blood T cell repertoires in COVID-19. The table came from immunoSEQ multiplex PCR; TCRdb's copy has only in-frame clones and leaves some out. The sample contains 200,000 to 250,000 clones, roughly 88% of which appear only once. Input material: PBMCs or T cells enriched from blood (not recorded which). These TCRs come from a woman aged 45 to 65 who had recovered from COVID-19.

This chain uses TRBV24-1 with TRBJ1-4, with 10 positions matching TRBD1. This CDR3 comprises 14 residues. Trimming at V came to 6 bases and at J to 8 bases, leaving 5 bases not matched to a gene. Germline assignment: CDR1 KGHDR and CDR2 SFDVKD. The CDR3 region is CATSPDRGREKLFF. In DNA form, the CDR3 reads TGTGCCACCAGTCCAGACAGGGGGCGGGAAAAACTGTTTTTT.

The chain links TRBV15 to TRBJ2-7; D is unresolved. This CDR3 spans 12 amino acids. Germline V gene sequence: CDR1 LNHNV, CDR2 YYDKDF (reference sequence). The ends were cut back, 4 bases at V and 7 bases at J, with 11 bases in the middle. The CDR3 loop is CATSIPNGEQYF. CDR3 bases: TGTGCCACCAGCATACCCAACGGGGAGCAGTACTTC.

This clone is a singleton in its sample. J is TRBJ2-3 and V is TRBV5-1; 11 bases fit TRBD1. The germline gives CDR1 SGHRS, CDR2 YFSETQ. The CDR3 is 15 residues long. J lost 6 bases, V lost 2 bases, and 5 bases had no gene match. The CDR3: CASSFSGTGGDTQYF. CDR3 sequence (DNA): TGCGCCAGCAGCTTCAGTGGGACAGGGGGTGATACGCAGTATTTT.

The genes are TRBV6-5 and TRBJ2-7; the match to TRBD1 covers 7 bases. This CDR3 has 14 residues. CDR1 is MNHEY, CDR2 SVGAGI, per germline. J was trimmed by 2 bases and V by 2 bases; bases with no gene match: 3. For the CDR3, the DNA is TGTGCCAGCAGTTACGGGACAGCCCCCTACGAGCAGTACTTC. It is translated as CASSYGTAPYEQYF.

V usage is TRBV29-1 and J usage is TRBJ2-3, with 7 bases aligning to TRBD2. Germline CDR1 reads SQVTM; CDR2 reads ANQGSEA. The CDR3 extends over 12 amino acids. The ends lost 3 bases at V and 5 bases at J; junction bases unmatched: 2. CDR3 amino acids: CSVEASGDTQYF. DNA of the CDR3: TGCAGCGTTGAGGCTAGCGGAGATACGCAGTATTTT.

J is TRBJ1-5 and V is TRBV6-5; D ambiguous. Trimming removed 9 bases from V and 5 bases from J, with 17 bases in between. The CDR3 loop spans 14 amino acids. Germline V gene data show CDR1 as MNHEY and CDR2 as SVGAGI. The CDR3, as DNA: TGTGCCAGTTGGCGGGCTATGGACTATCAGCCCCAGCATTTT. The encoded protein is CASWRAMDYQPQHF.

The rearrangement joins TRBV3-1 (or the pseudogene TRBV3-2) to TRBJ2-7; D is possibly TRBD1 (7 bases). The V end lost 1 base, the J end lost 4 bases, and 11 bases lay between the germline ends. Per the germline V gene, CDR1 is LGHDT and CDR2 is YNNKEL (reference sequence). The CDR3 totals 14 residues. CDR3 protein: CASSQAGGLYEQYF. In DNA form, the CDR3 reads TGTGCCAGCAGCCAAGCAGGGGGGCTTTACGAGCAGTACTTC.

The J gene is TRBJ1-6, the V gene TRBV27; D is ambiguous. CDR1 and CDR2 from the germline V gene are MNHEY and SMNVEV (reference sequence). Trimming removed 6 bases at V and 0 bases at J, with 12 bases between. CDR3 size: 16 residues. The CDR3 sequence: CASSREPSSYNSPLHF. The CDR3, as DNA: TGTGCCAGCAGCCGGGAGCCCAGCTCCTATAATTCACCCCTCCACTTT.

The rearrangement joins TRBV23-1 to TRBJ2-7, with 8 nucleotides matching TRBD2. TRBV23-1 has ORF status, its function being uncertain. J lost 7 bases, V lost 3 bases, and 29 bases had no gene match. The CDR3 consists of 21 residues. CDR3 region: CASSQKPSLGGKAGALWEQYF. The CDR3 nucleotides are TGCGCCAGCAGTCAGAAGCCCTCTCTAGGCGGCAAAGCGGGGGCCTTATGGGAGCAGTACTTC.

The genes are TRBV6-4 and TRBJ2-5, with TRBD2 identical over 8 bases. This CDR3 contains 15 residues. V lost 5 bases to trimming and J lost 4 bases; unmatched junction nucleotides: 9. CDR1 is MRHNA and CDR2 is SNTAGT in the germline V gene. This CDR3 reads CASSRGGDKRETQYF. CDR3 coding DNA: TGTGCCAGCAGTCGGGGGGGGGACAAAAGAGAGACCCAGTACTTC.

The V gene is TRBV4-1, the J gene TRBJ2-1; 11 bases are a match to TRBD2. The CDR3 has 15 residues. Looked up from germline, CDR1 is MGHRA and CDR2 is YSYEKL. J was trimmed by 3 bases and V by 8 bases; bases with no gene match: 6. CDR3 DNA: TGCGCCAGCCGAACCGGGACTAGCGGCTACAATGAGCAGTTCTTC. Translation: CASRTGTSGYNEQFF.

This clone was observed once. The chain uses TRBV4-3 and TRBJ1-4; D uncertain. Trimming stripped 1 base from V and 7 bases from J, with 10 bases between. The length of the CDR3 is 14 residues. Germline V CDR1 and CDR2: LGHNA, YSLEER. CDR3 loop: CASSQVRDFEKLFF. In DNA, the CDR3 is TGCGCCAGCAGCCAAGTTCGGGATTTTGAAAAACTGTTTTTT.

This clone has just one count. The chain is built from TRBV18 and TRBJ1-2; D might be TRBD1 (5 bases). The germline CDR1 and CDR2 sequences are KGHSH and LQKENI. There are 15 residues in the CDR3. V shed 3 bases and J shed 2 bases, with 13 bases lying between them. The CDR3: CASSPGWQGNYGYTF. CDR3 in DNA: TGTGCCAGCTCACCGGGGTGGCAGGGAAACTATGGCTACACCTTC.

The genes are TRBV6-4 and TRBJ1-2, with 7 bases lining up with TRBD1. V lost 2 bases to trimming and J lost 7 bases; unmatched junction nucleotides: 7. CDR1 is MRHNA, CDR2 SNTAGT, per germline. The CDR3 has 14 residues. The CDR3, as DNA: TGTGCCAGCAGTGACACGACAGGGAAGGGTGGCTACACCTTC. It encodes CASSDTTGKGGYTF.

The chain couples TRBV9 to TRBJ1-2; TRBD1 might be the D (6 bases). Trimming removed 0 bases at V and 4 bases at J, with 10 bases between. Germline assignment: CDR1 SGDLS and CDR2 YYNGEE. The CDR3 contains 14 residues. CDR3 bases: TGTGCCAGCAGCGTAGAGGGGGACCTCTATGGCTACACCTTC. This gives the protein CASSVEGDLYGYTF.

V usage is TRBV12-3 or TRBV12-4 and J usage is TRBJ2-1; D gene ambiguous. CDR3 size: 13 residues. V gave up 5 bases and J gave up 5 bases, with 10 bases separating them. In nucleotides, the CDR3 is TGTGCCAGCAGTCCATGGCAAAACAATGAGCAGTTCTTC. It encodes CASSPWQNNEQFF.

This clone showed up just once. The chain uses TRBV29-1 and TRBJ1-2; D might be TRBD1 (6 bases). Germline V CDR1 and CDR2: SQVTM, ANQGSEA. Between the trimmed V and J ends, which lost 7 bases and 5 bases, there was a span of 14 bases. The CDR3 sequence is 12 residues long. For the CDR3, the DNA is TGCAGCGCCGGGGGGGGCAGTTATGGCTACACCTTC. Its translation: CSAGGGSYGYTF.

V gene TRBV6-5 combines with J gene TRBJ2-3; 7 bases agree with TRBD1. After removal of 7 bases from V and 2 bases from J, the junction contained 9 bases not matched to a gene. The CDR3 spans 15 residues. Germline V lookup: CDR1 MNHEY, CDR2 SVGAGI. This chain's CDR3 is CASTSGTAITDTQYF. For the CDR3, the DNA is TGTGCCAGCACCTCCGGGACAGCCATCACAGATACGCAGTATTTT.

CDR3 amino acids: CASSSRDRVYGANVLTF. In DNA, the CDR3 is TGTGCCAGCAGCTCCCGAGACAGGGTTTACGGGGCCAACGTCCTGACTTTC. V and J are TRBV7-3 and TRBJ2-6, with 7 bases identical to TRBD1. The CDR3 has 17 amino acids. V lost 4 bases, J lost 4 bases, and 10 bases stayed unmatched. The germline V gene encodes CDR1 SGHTA and CDR2 FQGTGA.

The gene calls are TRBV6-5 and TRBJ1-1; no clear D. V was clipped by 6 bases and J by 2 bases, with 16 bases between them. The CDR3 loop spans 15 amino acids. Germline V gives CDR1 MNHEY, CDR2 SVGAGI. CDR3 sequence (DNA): TGTGCCAGCAGCGCGAGTAGGGAGAAAAACACTGAAGCTTTCTTT. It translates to CASSASREKNTEAFF.

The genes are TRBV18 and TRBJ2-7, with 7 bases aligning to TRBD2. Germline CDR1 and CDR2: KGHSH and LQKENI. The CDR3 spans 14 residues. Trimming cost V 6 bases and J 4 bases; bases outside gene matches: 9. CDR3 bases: TGTGCCAGCTCTCGGCGGGGGAGGGTGTACGAGCAGTACTTC. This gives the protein CASSRRGRVYEQYF. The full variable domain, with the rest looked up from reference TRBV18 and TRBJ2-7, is NAGVMQNPRHLVRRRGQEARLRCSPMKGHSHVYWYRQLPEEGLKFMVYLQKENIIDESGMPKERFSAEFPKEGPSILRIQQVVRGDSAAYFCASSRRGRVYEQYFGPGTRLTVT.